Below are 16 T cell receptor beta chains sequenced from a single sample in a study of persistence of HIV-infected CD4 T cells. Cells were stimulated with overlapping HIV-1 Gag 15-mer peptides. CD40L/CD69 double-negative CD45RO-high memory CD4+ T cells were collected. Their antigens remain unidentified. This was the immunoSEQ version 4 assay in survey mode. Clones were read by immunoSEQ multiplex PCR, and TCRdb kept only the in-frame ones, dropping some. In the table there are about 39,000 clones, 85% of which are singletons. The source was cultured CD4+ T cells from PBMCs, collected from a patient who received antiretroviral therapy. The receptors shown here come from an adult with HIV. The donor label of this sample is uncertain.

This chain's CDR3 is CASSLTSGLWSTIYF. CDR3 DNA: TGCGCCAGCAGCTTGACCTCCGGCCTGTGGAGCACCATATATTTT. V and J are TRBV5-1 and TRBJ1-3; the D is unclear. Trimming cost V 1 base and J 9 bases, with 17 bases left between them. This CDR3 comprises 15 residues. Germline CDR1 reads SGHRS; CDR2 reads YFSETQ.

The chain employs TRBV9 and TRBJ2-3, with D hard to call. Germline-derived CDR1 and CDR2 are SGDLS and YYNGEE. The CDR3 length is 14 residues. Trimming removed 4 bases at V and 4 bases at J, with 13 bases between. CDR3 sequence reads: CASSSTGWPDTQYF. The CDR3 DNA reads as TGTGCCAGCAGCTCCACCGGGTGGCCAGATACGCAGTATTTT.

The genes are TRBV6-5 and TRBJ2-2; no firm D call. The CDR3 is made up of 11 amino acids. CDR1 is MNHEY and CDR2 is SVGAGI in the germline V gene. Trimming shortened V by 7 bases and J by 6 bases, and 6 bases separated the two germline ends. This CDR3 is CASNHPGELFF. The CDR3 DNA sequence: TGTGCCAGCAATCACCCCGGGGAGCTGTTTTTT.

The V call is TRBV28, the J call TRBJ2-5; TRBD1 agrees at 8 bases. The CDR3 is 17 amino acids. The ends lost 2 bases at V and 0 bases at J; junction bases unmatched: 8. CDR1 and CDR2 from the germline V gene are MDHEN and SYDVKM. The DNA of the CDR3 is TGTGCCAGCAGTTTAATCGCGGCAGGGGGCAACCAAGAGACCCAGTACTTC. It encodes CASSLIAAGGNQETQYF.

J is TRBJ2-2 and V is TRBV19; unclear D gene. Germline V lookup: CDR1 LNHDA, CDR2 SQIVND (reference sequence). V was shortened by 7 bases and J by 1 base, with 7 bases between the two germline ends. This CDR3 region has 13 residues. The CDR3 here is CASTWGNTGELFF. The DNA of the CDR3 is TGTGCCAGTACGTGGGGGAACACCGGGGAGCTGTTTTTT.

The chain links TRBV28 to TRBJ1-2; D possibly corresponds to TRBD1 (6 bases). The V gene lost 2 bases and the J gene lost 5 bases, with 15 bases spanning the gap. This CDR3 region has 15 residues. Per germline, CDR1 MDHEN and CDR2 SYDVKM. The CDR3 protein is CASSLARGARYGYTF. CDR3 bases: TGTGCCAGCAGTTTAGCACGGGGGGCGCGATATGGCTACACCTTC.

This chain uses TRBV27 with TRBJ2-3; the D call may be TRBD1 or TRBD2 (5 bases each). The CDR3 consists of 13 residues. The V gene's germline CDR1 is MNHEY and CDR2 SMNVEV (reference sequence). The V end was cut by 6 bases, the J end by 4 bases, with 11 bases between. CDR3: CASSGTGPDTQYF. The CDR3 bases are TGTGCCAGCAGCGGGACCGGTCCAGATACGCAGTATTTT.

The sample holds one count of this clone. The CDR3 is CASSRYQPQHF. CDR3 sequence (DNA): TGTGCCAGCAGTCGCTATCAGCCCCAGCATTTT. This chain links TRBV28 with TRBJ1-5; D call uncertain. The CDR3 has 11 amino acids. Germline V CDR1 and CDR2: MDHEN, SYDVKM. The V end was cut by 5 bases, the J end by 5 bases, with 4 bases between.

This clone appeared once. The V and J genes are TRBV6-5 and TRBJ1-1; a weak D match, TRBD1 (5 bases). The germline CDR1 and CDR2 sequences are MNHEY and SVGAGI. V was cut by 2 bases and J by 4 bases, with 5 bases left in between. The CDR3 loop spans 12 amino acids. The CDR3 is CASSYGGTEAFF. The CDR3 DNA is TGTGCCAGCAGTTACGGGGGCACTGAAGCTTTCTTT.

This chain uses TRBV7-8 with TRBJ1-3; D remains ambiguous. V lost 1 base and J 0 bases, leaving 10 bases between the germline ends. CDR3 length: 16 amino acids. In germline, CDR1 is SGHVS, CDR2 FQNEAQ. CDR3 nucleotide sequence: TGTGCCAGCAGCTTAGGCGGCGCGAGCTCTGGAAACACCATATATTTT. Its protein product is CASSLGGASSGNTIYF.

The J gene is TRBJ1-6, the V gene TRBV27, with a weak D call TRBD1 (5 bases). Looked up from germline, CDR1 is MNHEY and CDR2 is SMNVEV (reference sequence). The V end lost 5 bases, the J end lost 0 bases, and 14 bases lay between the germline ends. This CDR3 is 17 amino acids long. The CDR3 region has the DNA TGTGCCAGCAGTCCCCGGACATATCTCTCCTATAATTCACCCCTCCACTTT. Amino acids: CASSPRTYLSYNSPLHF.

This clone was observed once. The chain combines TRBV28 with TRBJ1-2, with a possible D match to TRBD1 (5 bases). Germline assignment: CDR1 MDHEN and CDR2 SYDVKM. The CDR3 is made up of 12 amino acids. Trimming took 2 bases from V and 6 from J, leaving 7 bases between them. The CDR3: CASSLTGDGYTF. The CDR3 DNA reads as TGTGCCAGCAGTTTAACGGGGGATGGCTACACCTTC.

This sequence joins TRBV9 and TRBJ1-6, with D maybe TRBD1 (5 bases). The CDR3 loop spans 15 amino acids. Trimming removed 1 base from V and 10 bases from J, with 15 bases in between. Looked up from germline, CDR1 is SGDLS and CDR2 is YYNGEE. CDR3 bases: TGTGCCAGCAGCGTATCACAGGCGAAAGCCTCACCCCTCCACTTT. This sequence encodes CASSVSQAKASPLHF. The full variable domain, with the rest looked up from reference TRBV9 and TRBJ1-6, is DSGVTQTPKHLITATGQRVTLRCSPRSGDLSVYWYQQSLDQGLQFLIQYYNGEERAKGNILERFSAQQFPDLHSELNLSSLELGDSALYFCASSVSQAKASPLHFGNGTRLTVT.

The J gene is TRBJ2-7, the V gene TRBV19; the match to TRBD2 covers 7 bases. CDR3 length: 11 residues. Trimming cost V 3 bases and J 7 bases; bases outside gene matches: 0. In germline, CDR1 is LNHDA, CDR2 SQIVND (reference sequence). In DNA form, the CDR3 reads TGTGCCAGTAGTATCGGGGGGGAGCAGTACTTC. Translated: CASSIGGEQYF.

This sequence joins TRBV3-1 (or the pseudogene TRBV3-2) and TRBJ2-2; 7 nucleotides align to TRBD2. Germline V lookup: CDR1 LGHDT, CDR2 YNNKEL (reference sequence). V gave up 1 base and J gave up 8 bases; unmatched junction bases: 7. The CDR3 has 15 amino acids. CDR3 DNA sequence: TGTGCCAGCAGCCAAGGGGCTAGCGGTTTGGGGGAGCTGTTTTTT. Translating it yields CASSQGASGLGELFF.

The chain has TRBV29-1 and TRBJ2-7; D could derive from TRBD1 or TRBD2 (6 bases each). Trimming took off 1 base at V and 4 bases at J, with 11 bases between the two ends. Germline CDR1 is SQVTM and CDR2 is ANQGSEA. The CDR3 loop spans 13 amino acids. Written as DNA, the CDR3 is TGCAGCGTTGAAGGAGGGGGAGGTTACGAGCAGTACTTC. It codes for CSVEGGGGYEQYF.